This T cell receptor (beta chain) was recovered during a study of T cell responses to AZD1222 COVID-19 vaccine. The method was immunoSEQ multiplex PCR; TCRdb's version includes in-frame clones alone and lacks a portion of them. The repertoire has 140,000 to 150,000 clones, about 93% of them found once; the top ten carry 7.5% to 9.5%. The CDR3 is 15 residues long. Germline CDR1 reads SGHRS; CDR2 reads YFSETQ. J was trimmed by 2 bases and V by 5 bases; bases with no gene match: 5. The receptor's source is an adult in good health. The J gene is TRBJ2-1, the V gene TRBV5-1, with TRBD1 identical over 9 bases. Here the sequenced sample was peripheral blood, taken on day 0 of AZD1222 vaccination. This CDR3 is CASSYGQGTYNEQFF. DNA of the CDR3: TGCGCCAGCAGTTATGGACAGGGGACCTACAATGAGCAGTTCTTC.